The clone carrying this T cell receptor (beta chain) has just a few counts. The data stem from a study of identical twins. MiXCR, run by TCRdb on the 5' RACE reads, gives a single entry per CDR3 protein. In the table there are approximately 190,000 distinct CDR3 sequences, around 15% of which are singletons. This CDR3 contains 14 residues. CDR1 is SNHLY, CDR2 FYNNEI, per germline. Trimming took 8 bases from V and 4 from J, leaving 17 bases between them. These records were also assigned to another study, of T cells expressing NK-cell markers.

The source of this sequence is a woman aged 18-35 years in good health. Sequenced material: CD8+ T cells sorted from blood. This chain connects TRBV2 to TRBJ1-2, with TRBD1 as a possible D gene (6 bases). CDR3 loop: CASGDRLLSYGYTF. The DNA for the CDR3 is TGTGCCAGCGGCGACAGGCTCCTTTCCTATGGCTACACCTTC. Supplemented by reference TRBV2 and TRBJ1-2, the full variable domain reads EPEVTQTPSHQVTQMGQEVILRCVPISNHLYFYWYRQILGQKVEFLVSFYNNEISEKSEIFDDQFSVERPDGSNFTLKIRSTKLEDSAMYFCASGDRLLSYGYTFGSGTRLTVV.